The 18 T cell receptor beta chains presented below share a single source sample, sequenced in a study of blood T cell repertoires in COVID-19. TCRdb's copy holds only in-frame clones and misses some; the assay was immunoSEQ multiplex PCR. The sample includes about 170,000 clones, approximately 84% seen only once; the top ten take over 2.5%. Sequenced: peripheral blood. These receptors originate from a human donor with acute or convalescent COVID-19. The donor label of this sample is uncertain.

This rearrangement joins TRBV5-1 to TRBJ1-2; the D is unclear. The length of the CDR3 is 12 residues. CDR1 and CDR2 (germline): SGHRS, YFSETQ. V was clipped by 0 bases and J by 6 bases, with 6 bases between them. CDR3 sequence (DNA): TGCGCCAGCAGCTTGGGGAGTGATGGCTACACCTTC. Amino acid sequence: CASSLGSDGYTF. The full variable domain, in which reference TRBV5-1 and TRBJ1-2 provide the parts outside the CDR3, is KAGVTQTPRYLIKTRGQQVTLSCSPISGHRSVSWYQQTPGQGLQFLFEYFSETQRNKGNFPGRFSGRQFSNSRSEMNVSTLELGDSALYLCASSLGSDGYTFGSGTRLTVV.

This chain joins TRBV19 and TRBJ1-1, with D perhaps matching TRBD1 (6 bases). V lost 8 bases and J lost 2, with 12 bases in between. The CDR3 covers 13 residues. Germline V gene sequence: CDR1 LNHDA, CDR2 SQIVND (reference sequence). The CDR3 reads CASEARGNTEAFF. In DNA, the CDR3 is TGTGCCAGTGAGGCCAGGGGAAACACTGAAGCTTTCTTT.

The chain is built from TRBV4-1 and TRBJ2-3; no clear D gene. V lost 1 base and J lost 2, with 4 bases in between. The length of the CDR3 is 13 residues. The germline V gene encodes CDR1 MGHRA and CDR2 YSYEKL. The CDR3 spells CASSQGVTDTQYF. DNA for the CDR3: TGCGCCAGCAGCCAAGGAGTCACAGATACGCAGTATTTT.

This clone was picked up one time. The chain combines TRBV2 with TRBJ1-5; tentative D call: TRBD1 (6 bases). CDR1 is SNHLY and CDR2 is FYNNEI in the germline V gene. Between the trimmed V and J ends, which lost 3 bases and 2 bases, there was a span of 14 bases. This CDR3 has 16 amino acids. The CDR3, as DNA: TGTGCCAGCAGTGAGTCTGGGGGCCGGGGCAATCAGCCCCAGCATTTT. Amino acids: CASSESGGRGNQPQHF.

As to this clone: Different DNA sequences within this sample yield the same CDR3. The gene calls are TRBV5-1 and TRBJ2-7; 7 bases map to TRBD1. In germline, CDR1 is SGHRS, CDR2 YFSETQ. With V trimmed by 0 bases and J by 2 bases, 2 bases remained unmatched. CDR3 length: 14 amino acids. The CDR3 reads CASSLGDSPYEQYF. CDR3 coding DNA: TGCGCCAGCAGCTTGGGGGACAGCCCCTACGAGCAGTACTTC.

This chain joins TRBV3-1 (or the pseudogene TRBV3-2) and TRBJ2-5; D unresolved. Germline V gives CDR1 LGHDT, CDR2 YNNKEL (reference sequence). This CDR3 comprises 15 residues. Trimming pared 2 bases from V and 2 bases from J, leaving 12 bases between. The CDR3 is CASSQLSGRQETQYF. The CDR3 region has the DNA TGTGCCAGCAGCCAACTCTCCGGTCGGCAAGAGACCCAGTACTTC.

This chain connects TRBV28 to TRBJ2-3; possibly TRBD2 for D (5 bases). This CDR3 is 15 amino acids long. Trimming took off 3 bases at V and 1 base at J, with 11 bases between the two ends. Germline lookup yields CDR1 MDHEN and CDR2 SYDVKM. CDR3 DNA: TGTGCCAGCAGTTTTCTGAGAGCGGGCACAGATACGCAGTATTTT. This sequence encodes CASSFLRAGTDTQYF.

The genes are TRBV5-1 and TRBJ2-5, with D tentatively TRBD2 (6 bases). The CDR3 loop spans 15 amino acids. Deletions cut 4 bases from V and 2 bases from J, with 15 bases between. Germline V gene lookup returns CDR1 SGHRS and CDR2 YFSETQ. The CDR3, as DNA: TGCGCCAGCAGCCCTGGGACTGCCATACAAGAGACCCAGTACTTC. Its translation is CASSPGTAIQETQYF.

CDR3 loop: CASSQSPTGGPSSSYNSPLHF. In DNA, the CDR3 is TGTGCCAGCAGCCAGTCACCTACAGGGGGCCCCTCTAGCTCCTATAATTCACCCCTCCACTTT. The chain carries TRBV4-2 and TRBJ1-6; 9 positions agree with TRBD1. The germline V gene has CDR1 LGHNA and CDR2 YNFKEQ. Unmatched junction bases numbered 15, after V lost 3 bases and J lost 0 bases. The CDR3 is 21 residues long.

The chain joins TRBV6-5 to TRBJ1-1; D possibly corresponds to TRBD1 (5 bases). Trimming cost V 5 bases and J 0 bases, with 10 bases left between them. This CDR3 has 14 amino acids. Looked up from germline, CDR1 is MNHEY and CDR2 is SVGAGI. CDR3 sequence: CASSLPGLNTEAFF. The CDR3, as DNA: TGTGCCAGCAGTCTCCCAGGGTTGAACACTGAAGCTTTCTTT.

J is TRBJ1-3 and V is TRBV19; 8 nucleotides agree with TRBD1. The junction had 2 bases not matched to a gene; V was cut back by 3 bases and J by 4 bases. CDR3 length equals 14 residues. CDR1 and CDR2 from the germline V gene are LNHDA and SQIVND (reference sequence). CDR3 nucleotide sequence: TGTGCCAGTAGTATGGGACAGGCAGGAAACACCATATATTTT. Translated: CASSMGQAGNTIYF.

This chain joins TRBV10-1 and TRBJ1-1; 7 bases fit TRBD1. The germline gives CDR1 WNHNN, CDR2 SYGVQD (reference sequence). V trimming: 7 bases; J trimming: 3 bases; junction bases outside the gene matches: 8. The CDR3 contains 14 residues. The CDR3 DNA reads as TGCGCCAGCAAAAAAACAGGGGACGACACTGAAGCTTTCTTT. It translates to CASKKTGDDTEAFF.

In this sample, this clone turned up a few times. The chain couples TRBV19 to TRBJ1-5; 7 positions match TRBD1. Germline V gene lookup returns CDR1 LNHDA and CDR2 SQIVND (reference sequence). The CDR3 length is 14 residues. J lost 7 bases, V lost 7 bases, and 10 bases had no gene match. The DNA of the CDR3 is TGTGCCAGTAAAGGGGGCACTCGGGACCAGCCCCAGCATTTT. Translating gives CASKGGTRDQPQHF.

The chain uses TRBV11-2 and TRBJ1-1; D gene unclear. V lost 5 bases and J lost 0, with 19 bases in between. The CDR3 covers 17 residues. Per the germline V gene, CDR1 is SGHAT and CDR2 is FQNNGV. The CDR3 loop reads CASSPRIASPVNTEAFF. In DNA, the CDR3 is TGTGCCAGCAGCCCCCGAATCGCGTCCCCTGTGAACACTGAAGCTTTCTTT.

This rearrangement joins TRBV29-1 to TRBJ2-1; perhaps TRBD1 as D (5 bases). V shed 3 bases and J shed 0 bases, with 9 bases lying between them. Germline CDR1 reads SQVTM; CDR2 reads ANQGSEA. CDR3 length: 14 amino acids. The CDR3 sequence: CSVEGQSSYNEQFF. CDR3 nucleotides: TGCAGCGTTGAGGGGCAGAGCTCCTACAATGAGCAGTTCTTC.

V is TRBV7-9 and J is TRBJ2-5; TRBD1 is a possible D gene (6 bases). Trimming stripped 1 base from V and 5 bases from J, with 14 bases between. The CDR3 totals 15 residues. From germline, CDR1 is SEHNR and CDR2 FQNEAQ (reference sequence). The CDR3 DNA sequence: TGTGCCAGCAGCTTAGGAAGACAGGTCCTTGAGACCCAGTACTTC. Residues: CASSLGRQVLETQYF.

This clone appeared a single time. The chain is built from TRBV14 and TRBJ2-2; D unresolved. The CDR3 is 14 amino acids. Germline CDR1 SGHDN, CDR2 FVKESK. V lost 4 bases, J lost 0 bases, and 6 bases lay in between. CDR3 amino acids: CASSLITNTGELFF. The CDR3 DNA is TGTGCCAGCAGCCTAATTACGAACACCGGGGAGCTGTTTTTT.

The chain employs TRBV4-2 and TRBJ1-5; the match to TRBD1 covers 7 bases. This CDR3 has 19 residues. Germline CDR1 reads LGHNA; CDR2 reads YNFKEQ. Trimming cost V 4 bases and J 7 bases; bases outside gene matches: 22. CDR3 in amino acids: CASSRSSPTATGQRQPQHF. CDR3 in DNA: TGTGCCAGCAGCCGGTCTAGCCCCACAGCGACAGGGCAACGGCAGCCCCAGCATTTT.